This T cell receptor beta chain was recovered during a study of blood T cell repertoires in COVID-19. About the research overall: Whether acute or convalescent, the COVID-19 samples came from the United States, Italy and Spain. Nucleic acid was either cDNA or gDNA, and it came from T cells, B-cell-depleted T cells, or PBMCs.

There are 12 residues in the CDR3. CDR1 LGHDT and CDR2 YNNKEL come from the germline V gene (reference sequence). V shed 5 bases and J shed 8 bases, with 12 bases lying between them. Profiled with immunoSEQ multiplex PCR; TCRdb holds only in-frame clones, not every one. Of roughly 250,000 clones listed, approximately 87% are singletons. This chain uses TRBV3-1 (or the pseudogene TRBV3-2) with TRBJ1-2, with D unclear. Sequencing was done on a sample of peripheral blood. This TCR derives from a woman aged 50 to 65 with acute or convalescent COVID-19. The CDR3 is CASSSTLRGYTF. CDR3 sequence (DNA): TGTGCCAGCAGCTCGACACTCCGGGGCTACACCTTC.